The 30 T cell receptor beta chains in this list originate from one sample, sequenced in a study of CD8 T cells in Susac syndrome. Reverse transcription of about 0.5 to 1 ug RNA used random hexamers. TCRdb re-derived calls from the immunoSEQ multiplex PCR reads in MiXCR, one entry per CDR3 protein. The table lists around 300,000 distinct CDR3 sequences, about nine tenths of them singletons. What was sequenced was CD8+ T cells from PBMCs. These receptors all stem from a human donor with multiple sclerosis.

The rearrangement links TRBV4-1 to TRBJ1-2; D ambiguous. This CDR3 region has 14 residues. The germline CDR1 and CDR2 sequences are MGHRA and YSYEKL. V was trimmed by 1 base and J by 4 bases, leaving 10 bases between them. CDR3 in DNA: TGCGCCAGCAGCCAAGGTGGTGAGCGCTATGGCTACACCTTC. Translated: CASSQGGERYGYTF.

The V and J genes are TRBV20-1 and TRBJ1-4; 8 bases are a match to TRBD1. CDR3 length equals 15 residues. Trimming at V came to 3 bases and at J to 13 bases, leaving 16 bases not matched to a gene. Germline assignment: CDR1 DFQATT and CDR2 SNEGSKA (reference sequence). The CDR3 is CSARGETGDSARLFF. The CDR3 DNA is TGCAGTGCTAGGGGGGAGACAGGGGATTCGGCCAGACTGTTTTTT.

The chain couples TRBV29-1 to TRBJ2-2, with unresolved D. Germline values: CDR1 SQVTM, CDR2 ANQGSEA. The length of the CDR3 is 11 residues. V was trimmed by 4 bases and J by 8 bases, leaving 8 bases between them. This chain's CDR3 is CSVVVRGELFF. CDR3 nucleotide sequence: TGCAGCGTTGTGGTCAGAGGGGAGCTGTTTTTT.

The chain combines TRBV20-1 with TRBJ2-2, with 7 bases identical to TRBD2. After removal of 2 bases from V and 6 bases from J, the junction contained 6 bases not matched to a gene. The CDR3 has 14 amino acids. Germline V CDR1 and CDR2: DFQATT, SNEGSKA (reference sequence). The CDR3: CSARRDYFPGELFF. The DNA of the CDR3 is TGCAGTGCTAGAAGGGACTATTTCCCCGGGGAGCTGTTTTTT.

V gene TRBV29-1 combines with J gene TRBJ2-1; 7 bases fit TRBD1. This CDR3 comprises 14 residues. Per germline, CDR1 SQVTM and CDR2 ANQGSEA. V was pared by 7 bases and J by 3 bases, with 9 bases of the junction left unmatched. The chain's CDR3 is CSAPADRVYNEQFF. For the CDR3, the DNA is TGCAGCGCGCCAGCAGACAGGGTCTACAATGAGCAGTTCTTC.

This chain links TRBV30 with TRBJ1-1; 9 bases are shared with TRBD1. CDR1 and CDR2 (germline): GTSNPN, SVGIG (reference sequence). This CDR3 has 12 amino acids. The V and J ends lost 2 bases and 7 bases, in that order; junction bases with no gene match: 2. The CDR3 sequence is CAWSPTGGEAFF. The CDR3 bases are TGTGCCTGGAGTCCGACAGGGGGTGAAGCTTTCTTT. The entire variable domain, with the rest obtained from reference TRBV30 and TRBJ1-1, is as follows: SQTIHQWPATLVQPVGSPLSLECTVEGTSNPNLYWYRQAAGRGLQLLFYSVGIGQISSEVPQNLSASRPQDRQFILSSKKLLLSDSGFYLCAWSPTGGEAFFGQGTRLTVV.

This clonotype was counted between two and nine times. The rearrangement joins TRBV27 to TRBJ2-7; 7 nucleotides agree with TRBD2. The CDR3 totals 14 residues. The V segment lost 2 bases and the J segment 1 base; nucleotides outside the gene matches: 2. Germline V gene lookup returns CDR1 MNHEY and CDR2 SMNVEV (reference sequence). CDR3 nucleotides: TGTGCCAGCAGTTTAGTGGGGGGGTCCTACGAGCAGTACTTC. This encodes CASSLVGGSYEQYF.

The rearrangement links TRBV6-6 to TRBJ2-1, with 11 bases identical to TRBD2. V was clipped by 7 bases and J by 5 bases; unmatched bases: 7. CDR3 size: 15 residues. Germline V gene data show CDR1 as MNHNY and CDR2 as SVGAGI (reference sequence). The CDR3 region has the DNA TGTGCCAGCACCCCTCTAGCGGGAGGTAACAATGAGCAGTTCTTC. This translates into CASTPLAGGNNEQFF.

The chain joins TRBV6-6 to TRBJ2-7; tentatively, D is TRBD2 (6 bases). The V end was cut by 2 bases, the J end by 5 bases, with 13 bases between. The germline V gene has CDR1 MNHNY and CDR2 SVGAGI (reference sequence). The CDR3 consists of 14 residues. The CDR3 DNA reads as TGTGCCAGCAGTTACCTAGCGATGAACGACGAGCAGTACTTC. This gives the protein CASSYLAMNDEQYF.

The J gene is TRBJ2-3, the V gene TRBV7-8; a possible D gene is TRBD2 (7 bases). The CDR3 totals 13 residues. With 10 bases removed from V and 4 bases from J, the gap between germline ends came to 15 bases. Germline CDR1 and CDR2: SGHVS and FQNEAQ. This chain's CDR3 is CATRGGVADTQYF. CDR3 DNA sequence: TGTGCCACCCGAGGGGGGGTAGCAGATACGCAGTATTTT. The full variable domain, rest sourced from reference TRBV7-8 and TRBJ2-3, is GAGVSQSPRYKVAKRGQDVALRCDPISGHVSLFWYQQALGQGPEFLTYFQNEAQLDKSGLPSDRFFAERPEGSVSTLKIQRTQQEDSAVYLCATRGGVADTQYFGPGTRLTVL.

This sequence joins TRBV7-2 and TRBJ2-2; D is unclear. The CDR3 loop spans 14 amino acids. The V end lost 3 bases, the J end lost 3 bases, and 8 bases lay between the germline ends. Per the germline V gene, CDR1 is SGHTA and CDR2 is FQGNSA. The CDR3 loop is CASSFFTHTGELFF. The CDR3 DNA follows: TGTGCCAGCAGCTTTTTTACCCACACCGGGGAGCTGTTTTTT.

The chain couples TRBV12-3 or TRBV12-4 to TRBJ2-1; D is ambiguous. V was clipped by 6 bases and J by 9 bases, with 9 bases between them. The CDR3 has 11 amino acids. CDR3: CASSPSLEQFF. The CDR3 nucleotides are TGTGCCAGCAGCCCCTCACTTGAGCAGTTCTTC.

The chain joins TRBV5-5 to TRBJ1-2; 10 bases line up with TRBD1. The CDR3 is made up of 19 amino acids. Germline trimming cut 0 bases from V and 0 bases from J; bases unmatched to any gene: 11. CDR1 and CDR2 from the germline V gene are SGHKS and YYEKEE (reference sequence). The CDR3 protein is CASSLASRQGATANYGYTF. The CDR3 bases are TGTGCCAGCAGCTTGGCGTCTCGACAGGGGGCGACGGCTAACTATGGCTACACCTTC.

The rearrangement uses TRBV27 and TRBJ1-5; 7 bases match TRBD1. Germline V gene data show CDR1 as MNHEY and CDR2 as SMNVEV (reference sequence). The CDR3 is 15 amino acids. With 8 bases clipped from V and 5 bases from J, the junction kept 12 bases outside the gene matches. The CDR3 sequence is CASQITGTAYQPQHF. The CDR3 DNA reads TGTGCCAGCCAAATTACCGGGACAGCCTATCAGCCCCAGCATTTT.

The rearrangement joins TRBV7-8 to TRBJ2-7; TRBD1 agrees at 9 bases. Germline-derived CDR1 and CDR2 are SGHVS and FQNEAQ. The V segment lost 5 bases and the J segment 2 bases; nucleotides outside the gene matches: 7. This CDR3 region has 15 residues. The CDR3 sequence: CASSPGQGRAYEQYF. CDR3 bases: TGTGCCAGCAGCCCCGGACAGGGGAGGGCCTACGAGCAGTACTTC.

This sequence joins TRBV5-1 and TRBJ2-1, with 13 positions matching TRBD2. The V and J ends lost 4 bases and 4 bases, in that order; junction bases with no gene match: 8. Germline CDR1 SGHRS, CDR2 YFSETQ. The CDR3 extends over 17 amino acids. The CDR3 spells CASSPGLAGAGYNEQFF. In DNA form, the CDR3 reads TGCGCCAGCAGCCCCGGACTAGCGGGGGCCGGATACAATGAGCAGTTCTTC.

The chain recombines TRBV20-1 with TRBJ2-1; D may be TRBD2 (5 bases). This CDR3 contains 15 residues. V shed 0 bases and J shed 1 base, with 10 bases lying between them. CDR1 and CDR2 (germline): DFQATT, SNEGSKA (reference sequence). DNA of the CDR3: TGCAGTGCTAGAGATGGCGAGGGATCCTACAATGAGCAGTTCTTC. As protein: CSARDGEGSYNEQFF.

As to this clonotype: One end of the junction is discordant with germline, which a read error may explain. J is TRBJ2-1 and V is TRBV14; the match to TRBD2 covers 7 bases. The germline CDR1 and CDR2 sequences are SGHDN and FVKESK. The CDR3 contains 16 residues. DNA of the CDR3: TGTGCCAGCAGTCAAGCGGTAGCGGGCTCCTACAATGAGCAGTTCTTC. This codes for CASSQAVAGSYNEQFF.

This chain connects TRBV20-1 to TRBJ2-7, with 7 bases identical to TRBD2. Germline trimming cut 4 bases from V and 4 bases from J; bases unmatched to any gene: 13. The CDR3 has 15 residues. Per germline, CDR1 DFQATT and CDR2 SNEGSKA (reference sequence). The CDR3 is CSATLLAASAYEQYF. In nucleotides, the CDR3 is TGCAGTGCTACCCTTCTAGCGGCCAGCGCTTACGAGCAGTACTTC.

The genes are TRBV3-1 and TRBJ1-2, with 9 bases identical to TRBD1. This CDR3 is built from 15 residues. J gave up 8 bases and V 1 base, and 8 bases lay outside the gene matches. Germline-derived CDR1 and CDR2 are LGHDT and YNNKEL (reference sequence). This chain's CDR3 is CASSQGDRVGEGYTF. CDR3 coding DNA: TGTGCCAGCAGCCAAGGGGACAGGGTTGGGGAAGGCTACACCTTC.

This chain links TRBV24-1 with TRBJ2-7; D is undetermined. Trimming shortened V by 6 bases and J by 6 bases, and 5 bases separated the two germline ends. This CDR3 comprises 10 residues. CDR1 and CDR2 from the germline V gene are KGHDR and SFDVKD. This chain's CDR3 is CATSRPEQYF. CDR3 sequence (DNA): TGTGCCACCAGTAGACCCGAGCAGTACTTC.

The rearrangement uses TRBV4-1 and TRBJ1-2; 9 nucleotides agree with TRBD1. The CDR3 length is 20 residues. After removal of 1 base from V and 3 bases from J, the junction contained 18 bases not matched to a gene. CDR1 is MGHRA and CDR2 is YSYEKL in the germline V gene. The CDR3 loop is CASSQVLPDRGDGGDYGYTF. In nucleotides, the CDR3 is TGCGCCAGCAGCCAAGTCCTACCGGACAGGGGCGACGGGGGGGACTATGGCTACACCTTC.

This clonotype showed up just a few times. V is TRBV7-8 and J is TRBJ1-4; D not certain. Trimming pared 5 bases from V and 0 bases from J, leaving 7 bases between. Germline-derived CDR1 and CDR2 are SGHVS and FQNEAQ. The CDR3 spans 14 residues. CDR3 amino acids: CASSQGATNEKLFF. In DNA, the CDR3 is TGTGCCAGCAGCCAAGGTGCAACTAATGAAAAACTGTTTTTT.

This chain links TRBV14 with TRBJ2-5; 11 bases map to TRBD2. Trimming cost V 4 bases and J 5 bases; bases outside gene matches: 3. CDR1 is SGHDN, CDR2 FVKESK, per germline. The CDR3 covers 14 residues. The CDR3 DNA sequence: TGTGCCAGCAGCCCGTGGACTAGCGGGGAGACCCAGTACTTC. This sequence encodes CASSPWTSGETQYF.

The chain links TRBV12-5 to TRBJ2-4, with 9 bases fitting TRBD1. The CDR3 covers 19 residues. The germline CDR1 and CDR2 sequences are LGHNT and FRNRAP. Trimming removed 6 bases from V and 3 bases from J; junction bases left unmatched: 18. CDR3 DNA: TGTGCTAGTGGGAAGCGGGACAGGGAGGGCAAAGAGGGCAAAAACATTCAGTACTTC. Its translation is CASGKRDREGKEGKNIQYF.

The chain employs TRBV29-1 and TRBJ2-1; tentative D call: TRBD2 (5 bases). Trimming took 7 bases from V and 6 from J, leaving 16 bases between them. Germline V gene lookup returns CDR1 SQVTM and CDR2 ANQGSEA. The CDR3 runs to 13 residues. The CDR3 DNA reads TGCAGCGCCAATTCGGGTCGGGGCAATGAGCAGTTCTTC. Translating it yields CSANSGRGNEQFF.

The CDR3 coding sequence is TGTGCCAGTAGTCCCCCAGGAAGCTTCAATACCGGGGAGCTGTTTTTT. This codes for CASSPPGSFNTGELFF. The rearrangement uses TRBV19 and TRBJ2-2; D is unclear. Germline V lookup: CDR1 LNHDA, CDR2 SQIVND (reference sequence). Between the trimmed V and J ends, which lost 5 bases and 5 bases, there was a span of 18 bases. The CDR3 runs 16 residues.

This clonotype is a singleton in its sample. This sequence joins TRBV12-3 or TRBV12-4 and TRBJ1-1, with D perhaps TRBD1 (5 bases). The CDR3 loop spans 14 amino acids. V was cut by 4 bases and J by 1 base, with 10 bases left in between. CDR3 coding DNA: TGTGCCAGCAGTTGGAGCCAGGGGAACACTGAAGCTTTCTTT. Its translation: CASSWSQGNTEAFF.

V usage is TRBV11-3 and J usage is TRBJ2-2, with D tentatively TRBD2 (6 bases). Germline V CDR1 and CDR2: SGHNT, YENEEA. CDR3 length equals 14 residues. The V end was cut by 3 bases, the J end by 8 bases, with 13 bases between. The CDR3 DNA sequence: TGTGCCAGCAGCTTGGGGGGAGCCTCGGGGGAGCTGTTTTTT. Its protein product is CASSLGGASGELFF. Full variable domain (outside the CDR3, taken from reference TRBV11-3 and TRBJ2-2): EAGVVQSPRYKIIEKKQPVAFWCNPISGHNTLYWYLQNLGQGPELLIRYENEEAVDDSQLPKDRFSAERLKGVDSTLKIQPAELGDSAVYLCASSLGGASGELFFGEGSRLTVL.

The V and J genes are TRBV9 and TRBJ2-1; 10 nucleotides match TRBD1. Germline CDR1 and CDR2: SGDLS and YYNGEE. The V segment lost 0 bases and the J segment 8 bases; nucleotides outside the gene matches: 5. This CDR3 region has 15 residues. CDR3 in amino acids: CASSVEGTGADEQFF. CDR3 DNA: TGTGCCAGCAGCGTAGAAGGGACAGGGGCCGATGAGCAGTTCTTC.